What follows is one T cell receptor beta chain and its context. Its antigen is as yet unknown. The CDR3 goes on 3 residues after the read ends, and that part is filled in from the germline J gene. All participants had a single incident cervical HPV16 infection, and prevalent HPV16 infections were excluded. The entry originates in a study of T cells in women clearing cervical HPV infection. Study-level background: Case blood drawn at lesion detection; control blood after infection cleared. Regarding the study as a whole: Richness differences could reflect unmeasured T-cell content per sample.

The ends were cut back, 1 base at V and 5 bases at J, with 14 bases in the middle. CDR1 is LGHNA and CDR2 is YNFKEQ in the germline V gene. The CDR3 spans 16 residues. TCR beta CDR3 amplified by multiplex PCR from approximately 1,100 ng genomic DNA. Libraries were prepared by immunoSEQ multiplex PCR; TCRdb keeps only in-frame clonotypes and omits some of them. The sample includes roughly 40,000 clones. The J gene is TRBJ1-4, the V gene TRBV4-2, with a possible D match to TRBD1 (6 bases). What was sequenced was blood buffy coat. The sequence was collected from a woman aged 18 to 75 with a cervical HPV16 infection that either progressed to CIN3+ or cleared (not recorded which). Incomplete CDR3 DNA: TGTGCCAGCAGCCAAGCCCGACAGGCGGTGAATGAAAAA. Translating it yields CASSQARQAVNEK. The complete CDR3 protein is CASSQARQAVNEKLFF.